These T cell receptor beta chains were read from a single sample in a study of beta chain features in type 1 diabetes. Measured with immunoSEQ multiplex PCR; TCRdb has only the in-frame clones, and not every one. The sample shows 200,000 to 250,000 clones, approximately 15% of them seen only once. Sequencing was performed on naive CD4+ T cells from blood. The receptors derive from a man under 40 with type 1 diabetes. The CDR3 runs from the conserved cysteine through the conserved F or W. The order of the fields is J gene, D gene, clone size, V gene, CDR3 protein, CDR3 DNA. A D gene is named only where the DNA matches it firmly. Size is omitted from some rows. Given values are once, few, many or a class for expanded clones.

>TRBJ1-5|TRBD1|few|TRBV30
CAWSVRRGLGQPQHF
TGTGCCTGGAGTGTACGAAGGGGGCTGGGTCAGCCCCAGCATTTT
>TRBJ2-5|TRBD2|.|TRBV2
CASSSGGSTNQETQYF
TGTGCCAGCAGTAGCGGGGGCTCAACTAATCAAGAGACCCAGTACTTC
>TRBJ1-2|TRBD1|.|TRBV6-6
CASGLGGSNYGYTF
TGTGCCAGCGGGCTAGGGGGCTCTAACTATGGCTACACCTTC
>TRBJ2-1|TRBD1|few|TRBV15
CATGRQGSYNEQFF
TGTGCCACCGGGAGACAGGGCTCCTACAATGAGCAGTTCTTC
>TRBJ2-5|.|.|TRBV14
CASSPDSQETQYF
TGTGCCAGCAGCCCCGACAGCCAAGAGACCCAGTACTTC
>TRBJ2-2|TRBD1|few|TRBV9
CASSGRTGSTGELFF
TGTGCCAGCAGCGGAAGGACAGGGTCCACCGGGGAGCTGTTTTTT
>TRBJ2-3|.|.|TRBV7-9
CASSPLGGATDTQYF
TGTGCCAGCAGCCCTTTGGGGGGTGCCACAGATACGCAGTATTTT
>TRBJ2-4|TRBD2|.|TRBV5-1
CASSSGESKNIQYF
TGCGCCAGCAGTAGCGGGGAATCGAAAAACATTCAGTACTTC
>TRBJ2-3|.|few|TRBV7-9
CASSLLSTDTQYF
TGTGCCAGCAGCTTACTTTCCACAGATACGCAGTATTTT
>TRBJ2-1|TRBD2|few|TRBV19
CASSIESSGRFSSSYNEQFF
TGTGCCAGTAGTATAGAGAGTAGCGGGAGGTTCTCGAGCTCCTACAATGAGCAGTTCTTC
>TRBJ1-5|.|.|TRBV30
CAWSVSAEEPQHF
TGTGCCTGGAGTGTATCGGCCGAGGAGCCCCAGCATTTT
>TRBJ1-1|TRBD1|.|TRBV28
CASSPGTGNGVRAFF
TGTGCCAGCAGTCCCGGGACAGGGAACGGCGTCAGAGCTTTCTTT
>TRBJ2-5|TRBD2|.|TRBV18
CASSPSLAGETQYF
TGTGCCAGCTCACCATCACTAGCGGGGGAGACCCAGTACTTC
>TRBJ1-4|.|few|TRBV4-1
CASSQDRGINEKLFF
TGCGCCAGCAGCCAAGATAGGGGGATTAATGAAAAACTGTTTTTT
>TRBJ2-1|.|.|TRBV29-1
CSVGYAEQFF
TGCAGCGTCGGGTACGCTGAGCAGTTCTTC
>TRBJ2-3|.|.|TRBV4-1
CASSLLHLAASTDTQYF
TGCGCCAGCAGCCTCCTACACTTAGCAGCTAGCACAGATACGCAGTATTTT
>TRBJ2-7|TRBD2|few|TRBV7-2
CASSLDGAGGPYEQYF
TGTGCCAGCAGCTTAGATGGTGCGGGAGGCCCCTACGAGCAGTACTTC
>TRBJ1-1|.|.|TRBV18
CASSPRAGDMNTEAFF
TGTGCCAGCTCACCGAGGGCAGGGGACATGAACACTGAAGCTTTCTTT
>TRBJ2-5|.|.|TRBV14
CASSPIQPQETQYF
TGTGCCAGCAGCCCGATACAACCCCAAGAGACCCAGTACTTC
>TRBJ2-1|.|.|TRBV6-5
CASKEARSPYNEQFF
TGTGCCAGCAAGGAGGCCCGGAGCCCATACAATGAGCAGTTCTTC
>TRBJ2-1|TRBD2|.|TRBV18
CASSLQETSGSIDEQFF
TGTGCCAGCTCACTCCAAGAAACTAGCGGGAGTATCGATGAGCAGTTCTTC
>TRBJ2-2|.|few|TRBV2
CASSVADITGELFF
TGTGCCAGCAGTGTTGCAGACATCACCGGGGAGCTGTTTTTT
>TRBJ2-5|.|few|TRBV5-4
CASRAGDRQETQYF
TGTGCCAGCAGGGCAGGGGATAGGCAAGAGACCCAGTACTTC
>TRBJ1-2|TRBD1|.|TRBV29-1
CSVTETGTGFGYTF
TGCAGCGTGACTGAGACCGGGACAGGGTTTGGCTACACCTTC
>TRBJ2-3|.|.|TRBV6-6
CASSYSQFSTDTQYF
TGTGCCAGCAGTTACTCTCAGTTTAGCACAGATACGCAGTATTTT
>TRBJ2-7|.|.|TRBV5-6
CASSLLSSSYEQYF
TGTGCCAGCAGCTTGTTAAGCTCCTCCTACGAGCAGTACTTC
>TRBJ2-1|.|once|TRBV6-5
CASRQSSPGYNEQFF
TGTGCCAGCCGCCAATCTAGCCCTGGTTACAATGAGCAGTTCTTC
>TRBJ2-3|.|.|TRBV6-1
CASSEGGSTDTQYF
TGTGCCAGCAGTGAAGGAGGAAGCACAGATACGCAGTATTTT
>TRBJ2-2|.|few|TRBV30
CAWGGLRNGELFF
TGTGCCTGGGGCGGACTCCGAAACGGGGAGCTGTTTTTT
>TRBJ2-5|.|few|TRBV10-3
CAIKSEETQYF
TGTGCCATCAAATCGGAAGAGACCCAGTACTTC
>TRBJ2-1|.|few|TRBV5-1
CASSRLQANNEQFF
TGCGCCAGCAGCCGACTTCAAGCGAACAATGAGCAGTTCTTC
>TRBJ1-5|.|.|TRBV7-9
CASSLTGQWGNQPQHF
TGTGCCAGCAGCCTTACCGGACAGTGGGGCAATCAGCCCCAGCATTTT
>TRBJ1-4|TRBD1|.|TRBV30
CAWSADRGHEKLFF
TGTGCCTGGAGTGCCGACAGGGGGCATGAAAAACTGTTTTTT
>TRBJ2-3|TRBD2|.|TRBV6-6
CASSYETSVDTQYF
TGTGCCAGCAGTTACGAGACTAGCGTCGATACGCAGTATTTT
>TRBJ2-1|TRBD2|.|TRBV7-2
CASSPGLAGVAEQFF
TGTGCCAGCAGCCCGGGACTAGCGGGAGTTGCTGAGCAGTTCTTC
>TRBJ2-5|TRBD1|.|TRBV5-1
CASSLGGQVQETQYF
TGCGCCAGCAGCTTGGGGGGACAGGTACAAGAGACCCAGTACTTC
>TRBJ2-7|TRBD1|few|TRBV14
CASSLGQGRTYEQYF
TGTGCCAGCAGCCTAGGACAGGGAAGGACCTACGAGCAGTACTTC
>TRBJ1-5|TRBD1|few|TRBV5-1
CASSPGQENQPQHF
TGCGCCAGCAGCCCGGGACAGGAGAATCAGCCCCAGCATTTT
>TRBJ2-7|TRBD1|few|TRBV19
CASSTLPGQSSYEQYF
TGTGCCAGTAGTACCTTACCGGGACAGAGCTCCTACGAGCAGTACTTC
>TRBJ1-2|TRBD1|few|TRBV5-4
CASSLGGQAIIYGYTF
TGTGCCAGCAGCCTAGGGGGACAGGCGATCATTTATGGCTACACCTTC
>TRBJ1-5|TRBD1|few|TRBV19
CASNLPGTGMGQPQHF
TGTGCCAGTAACCTACCCGGGACAGGGATGGGTCAGCCCCAGCATTTT
>TRBJ1-1|TRBD1|few|TRBV9
CASSPPGTGGTEAFF
TGTGCCAGCAGCCCGCCGGGGACAGGGGGCACTGAAGCTTTCTTT
>TRBJ2-2|.|.|TRBV5-4
CASSLVVGELFF
TGTGCCAGCAGCTTGGTCGTCGGGGAGCTGTTTTTT
>TRBJ1-2|.|few|TRBV27
CASSLSGRHGYTF
TGTGCCAGCAGTTTATCGGGGCGGCATGGCTACACCTTC
>TRBJ2-2|.|.|TRBV18
CASSPTISSYTGELFF
TGTGCCAGCTCACCAACAATTTCTTCGTACACCGGGGAGCTGTTTTTT
>TRBJ2-7|.|few|TRBV6-5
CASSYSGGGSYEQYF
TGTGCCAGCAGTTACTCGGGAGGGGGGTCCTACGAGCAGTACTTC
>TRBJ2-3|.|.|TRBV15
CATSRAGTDTQYF
TGTGCCACCAGCCGCGCCGGCACAGATACGCAGTATTTT
>TRBJ1-2|TRBD1|few|TRBV5-1
CASSLGQGDGYTF
TGCGCCAGCAGCTTGGGGCAGGGGGATGGCTACACCTTC
>TRBJ2-7|TRBD1|.|TRBV11-2
CASSSDRGREQYF
TGTGCCAGCAGCTCAGACAGGGGCCGCGAGCAGTACTTC
>TRBJ2-1|.|.|TRBV11-2
CASSLLGAHNEQFF
TGTGCCAGCAGCTTACTGGGGGCGCACAATGAGCAGTTCTTC
>TRBJ2-6|.|few|TRBV9
CASSAQGAGANVLTF
TGTGCCAGCAGCGCCCAAGGGGCTGGGGCCAACGTCCTGACTTTC
>TRBJ2-7|TRBD2|few|TRBV19
CASSMREATYEQYF
TGTGCCAGTAGTATGCGGGAGGCCACCTACGAGCAGTACTTC